Sequencing of this T cell receptor (beta chain) was carried out in a study of immune evolution from preneoplasia to lung adenocarcinoma. Study-wide results and caveats: Normal lung had the highest top T cell clone frequencies. Normal lung had highest clonality; later lesions appeared denser, more diverse.

The assay was immunoSEQ multiplex PCR, and TCRdb's table has in-frame clones only and misses some. The data hold tens of thousands of clones, with about three quarters observed a single time. Two lung cancer pathologists independently confirmed each histologic diagnosis. The CDR3 loop spans 14 amino acids. Germline CDR1 KGHSH, CDR2 LQKENI. Trimming removed 0 bases from V and 5 bases from J, with 7 bases in between. As to this clone: What it recognizes is unknown.

The sequencing input was FFPE invasive lung adenocarcinoma tissue. The clonotype was recovered from a person between 55 and 69 years old with invasive lung adenocarcinoma. Some clones in this sample may be carry-over from other donors' samples. This sequence joins TRBV18 and TRBJ2-2; D gene unclear. The CDR3 DNA reads as TGTGCCAGCTCACCACCAGGTCGGACCGGGGAGCTGTTTTTT. Protein: CASSPPGRTGELFF.